This note documents a single TCR beta chain sequence. The antigen remains undetermined. The CDR3 loop spans 12 amino acids. Germline V gene lookup returns CDR1 MNHNS and CDR2 SASEGT. The V gene lost 7 bases and the J gene lost 7 bases, with 11 bases spanning the gap. MiXCR, run by TCRdb on the reads, gives a single entry per CDR3 protein. The table shows roughly 350,000 distinct CDR3 sequences, with nearly 35% occurring only once. The sample comes from a study of T cell repertoires in cytomegalovirus infection. In the study overall: Recently identified HLA-C-restricted CMV epitopes were used, and well-studied HLA-B-restricted CMV epitopes were used as well. Matching HLA type, along with CMV infection, was indicated by public TCR beta signatures.

Whole-study results and caveats: The response measured ex vivo was dominated by TCR beta clonotypes (HLA-C-restricted and CMV-specific). Carriers of CMV plus the relevant HLA were identified by cumulative public TCR beta family frequency.

The sample in question was cultured PBMCs, obtained from culture after CMV antigen stimulation. The J gene is TRBJ2-1, the V gene TRBV6-1; D gene ambiguous. This clonotype was obtained from a human donor in good health (CMV status not recorded). Some clones in this sample may be carry-over from other donors' samples. The CDR3 is CASIGFRNEQFF. The CDR3 bases are TGTGCCAGCATCGGATTTAGAAATGAGCAGTTCTTC.